The present T cell receptor beta chain was sequenced within a study of blood T cell repertoires in COVID-19. Study information: Samples taken during acute and convalescent COVID-19 were collected in the United States, Italy and Spain. PBMCs, B-cell-depleted T cells, or T cells were the source of the cDNA or gDNA that made up the material.

The Seattle site enrolled patients during active infection and followed them longitudinally. The repertoire was sequenced with immunoSEQ multiplex PCR; TCRdb's copy has only in-frame clones and lacks some. There are some 64,000 clones in the sample; 84% occur only once, and 15% to 20% lies in the top ten. The CDR3 sequence is 14 residues long. The germline V gene has CDR1 MNHEY and CDR2 SVGAGI. V was cut by 4 bases and J by 4 bases, with 11 bases left in between. The sample was peripheral blood. This receptor was taken from a man in his 60s with COVID-19, enrolled during active disease. The chain has TRBV6-5 and TRBJ1-3, with D perhaps TRBD1 (6 bases). CDR3 nucleotide sequence: TGTGCCAGCAGTTGGGGGGGCTCGGGAAACACCATATATTTT. Its translation is CASSWGGSGNTIYF.